Listed below are T cell receptor beta chains from one sample, sequenced in a study of breast tumors, draining lymph nodes, adjacent tissues. From the multiplex PCR reads, TCRdb called clonotypes with MiXCR, one entry per CDR3 protein. The sample gives 200,000 to 250,000 distinct CDR3 sequences, about 34% of which show up once; roughly 1.5% is in the top ten. The sample was axillary lymph node tissue. The receptor set was obtained from a female donor with breast cancer. Some clones in this sample may be carry-over from other donors' samples. CDR3s include the opening cysteine and the closing phenylalanine or tryptophan. D genes are given only for firm matches. Clone size, where shown, is once, few, many, or a class for clones that have expanded.

J | size | V | D | DNA | CDR3
TRBJ1-6 | - | TRBV27 | - | TGTGCCACTAGACGGATGAGCTCCTATAATCCACCCCTCCACTTT | CATRRMSSYNPPLHF
TRBJ2-3 | many | TRBV20-1 | TRBD2 | TGCAGTGCTACGATGCGTACCGGGACTAGTAGCTTTAGCACAGATACGCAGTATTTT | CSATMRTGTSSFSTDTQYF
TRBJ2-1 | many | TRBV19 | TRBD2 | TGTGCCAGTACCCCGAGGACTAGCGGTTACAATGAGCAGTTCTTC | CASTPRTSGYNEQFF
TRBJ1-6 | - | TRBV25-1 | - | TGTGCCAGCCTGGGTCGGGATTCACCCCTCCACTTT | CASLGRDSPLHF
TRBJ2-7 | - | TRBV6-6 | - | TGTGCCAGCAGAAAGGGCATCCCTACCTACGAGCAGTACTTC | CASRKGIPTYEQYF
TRBJ2-3 | many | TRBV25-1 | TRBD2 | TGTGCCAGCAGTACCGGGACTAGCGGTTCGGATACGCAGTATTTT | CASSTGTSGSDTQYF
TRBJ1-4 | many | TRBV6-2/TRBV6-3 | TRBD1 | TGTGCCAGCAGTGACAGGGGGCTATTTAATGAAAAACTGTTTTTT | CASSDRGLFNEKLFF
TRBJ2-2 | many | TRBV5-1 | - | TGCGCCAGTAAGAACCGGGACGGTAAGAACACCGGGGAGCTGTTTTTT | CASKNRDGKNTGELFF
TRBJ2-2 | - | TRBV9 | - | TGTGCCAGCAGCTCTCAGGGCGAGCTGTTTTTT | CASSSQGELFF
TRBJ2-7 | many | TRBV11-3 | - | TGTGCCAGCAGCCCCGGACCTCCCCACGAGCAGTACTTC | CASSPGPPHEQYF
TRBJ2-7 | many | TRBV7-6 | - | TGTGCCAGCAGTCCTATATCTTACTACGAGCAGTACTTC | CASSPISYYEQYF
TRBJ1-5 | many | TRBV5-8 | TRBD1 | TGTGCCAGCAGCTCAGGGGGTGATCAGCCCCAGCATTTT | CASSSGGDQPQHF
TRBJ1-4 | - | TRBV28 | - | TGTGCCAGCTCCTTGGGGCAGGGGCATGGAAAACTGTTTTTT | CASSLGQGHGKLFF